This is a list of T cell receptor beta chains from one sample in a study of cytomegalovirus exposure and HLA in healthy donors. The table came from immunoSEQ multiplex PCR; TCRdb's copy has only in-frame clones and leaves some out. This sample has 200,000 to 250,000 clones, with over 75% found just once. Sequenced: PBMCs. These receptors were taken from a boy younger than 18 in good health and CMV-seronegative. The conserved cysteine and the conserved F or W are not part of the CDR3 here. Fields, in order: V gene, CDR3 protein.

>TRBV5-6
ASSRQGATEAF
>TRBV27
ASSPQDRVDGYT
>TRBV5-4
ASSTGPEPDTQY
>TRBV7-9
ASSLVLAGANEQF
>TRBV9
ASSVDAGVQETQY
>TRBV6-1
ASSEPGTGSYEKLF
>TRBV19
ASSTGQGSGNTIY
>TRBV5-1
ATTDSYNEQF
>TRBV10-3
AIIAPGQAGGYT
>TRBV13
ASSPAPSSGANVLT
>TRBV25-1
ASGVTGLDYGYT
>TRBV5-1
ASSLDIGNTIY
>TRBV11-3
ASSFEGALPYNEQF
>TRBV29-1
SGQNSPLH
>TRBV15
ATSRDQSGNTGELF